This T cell receptor beta chain was recovered during a study of identical twins. Donors were all healthy Caucasians. The table lists this clonotype with many counts. Its specificity is not known. TCRdb fed the 5' RACE reads into MiXCR, producing one record per CDR3 protein. The top ten hold about 12% of the sample, which has about 100,000 distinct CDR3 sequences, just under 6% seen once. Study-wide findings and caveats: Invariant MAIT and iNKT cells are populations that could partly confound zero-insertion analyses. For monozygotic twins, models underestimated out-of-frame TCR alpha sharing.

The sample taken for sequencing was memory T cells sorted from blood. This sequence originates from a woman between 45 and 60 years old in good health.

CDR3 sequence: CASRLGSGGIVWTGELFF. In DNA form, the CDR3 reads TGTGCCAGCAGACTCGGTTCAGGGGGTATAGTTTGGACCGGGGAGCTGTTTTTT. This chain uses TRBV12-3 or TRBV12-4 with TRBJ2-2, with 7 bases that match TRBD1. Trimming cost V 6 bases and J 5 bases; bases outside gene matches: 18. This CDR3 is 18 amino acids long.